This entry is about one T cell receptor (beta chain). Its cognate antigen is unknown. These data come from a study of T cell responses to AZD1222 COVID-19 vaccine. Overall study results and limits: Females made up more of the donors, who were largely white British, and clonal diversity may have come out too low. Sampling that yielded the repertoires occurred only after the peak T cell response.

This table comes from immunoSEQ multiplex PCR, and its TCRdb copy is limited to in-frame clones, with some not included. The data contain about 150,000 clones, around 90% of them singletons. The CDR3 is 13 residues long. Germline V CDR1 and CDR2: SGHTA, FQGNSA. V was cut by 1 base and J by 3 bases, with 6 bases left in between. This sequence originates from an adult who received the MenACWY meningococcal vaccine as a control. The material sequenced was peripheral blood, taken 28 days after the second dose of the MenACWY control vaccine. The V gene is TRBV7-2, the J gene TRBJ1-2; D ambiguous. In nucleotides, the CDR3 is TGTGCCAGCAGCTTAGACAGAGACTATGGCTACACCTTC. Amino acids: CASSLDRDYGYTF.